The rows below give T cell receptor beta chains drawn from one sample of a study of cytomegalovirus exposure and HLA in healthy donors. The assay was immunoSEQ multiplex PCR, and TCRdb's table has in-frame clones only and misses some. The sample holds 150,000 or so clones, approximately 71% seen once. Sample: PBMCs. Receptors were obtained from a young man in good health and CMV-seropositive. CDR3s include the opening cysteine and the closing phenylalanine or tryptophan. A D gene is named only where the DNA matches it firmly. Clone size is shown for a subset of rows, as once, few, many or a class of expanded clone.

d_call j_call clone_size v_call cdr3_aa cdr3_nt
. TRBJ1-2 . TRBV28 CASSFRPGNTGNYGYTF TGTGCCAGCAGTTTTCGTCCAGGGAATACGGGTAACTATGGCTACACCTTC
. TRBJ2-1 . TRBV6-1 CASSEGPSNPDFNEQFF TGTGCCAGCAGTGAAGGGCCCAGCAACCCGGACTTTAATGAGCAGTTCTTC
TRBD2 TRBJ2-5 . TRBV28 CASTSTGTRIETQYF TGTGCCAGCACATCAACCGGGACTAGAATTGAGACCCAGTACTTC
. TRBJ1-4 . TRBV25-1 CASSEWGRGVEKLFF TGTGCCAGCAGTGAATGGGGGAGGGGTGTTGAAAAACTGTTTTTT
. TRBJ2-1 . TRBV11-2 CASSQEVGEQFF TGTGCCAGCAGCCAAGAGGTCGGGGAGCAGTTCTTC
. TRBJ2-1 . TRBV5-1 CASSFYRGYNEQFF TGCGCCAGCAGCTTCTATAGGGGCTACAATGAGCAGTTCTTC
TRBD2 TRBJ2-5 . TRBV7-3 CASSLGGGKGTQYF TGTGCCAGCAGCTTAGGGGGGGGGAAAGGGACCCAGTACTTC
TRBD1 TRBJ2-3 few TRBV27 CASSSTGQIRDTQYF TGTGCCAGCAGTTCCACGGGACAGATCCGAGATACGCAGTATTTT
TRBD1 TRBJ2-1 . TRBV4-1 CASSQRQGIRYEQFF TGCGCCAGCAGCCAACGACAGGGTATAAGATATGAGCAGTTCTTC
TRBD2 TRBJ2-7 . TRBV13 CASSLGVAGDRYF TGTGCCAGCAGCTTAGGAGTAGCGGGAGACCGGTACTTC
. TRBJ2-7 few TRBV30 CAWGQSYEQYF TGTGCCTGGGGACAATCTTACGAGCAGTACTTC
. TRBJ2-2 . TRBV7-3 CASSLNPYTGELFF TGTGCCAGCAGCTTAAATCCATACACCGGGGAGCTGTTTTTT
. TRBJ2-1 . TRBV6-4 CASSRTGNNEQFF TGTGCCAGCAGTAGGACGGGAAACAATGAGCAGTTCTTC
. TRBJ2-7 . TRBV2 CASRGADIYEQYF TGTGCCAGCAGAGGCGCAGACATCTACGAGCAGTACTTC
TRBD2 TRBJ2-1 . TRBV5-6 CASSPRLAGFIEQFF TGTGCCAGCAGCCCAAGACTAGCGGGATTCATTGAGCAGTTCTTC
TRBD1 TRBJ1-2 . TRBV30 CAWSVRRQGVRGYTF TGTGCCTGGAGTGTACGGAGGCAGGGGGTACGGGGCTACACCTTC
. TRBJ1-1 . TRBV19 CASRTDGTGTPEAFF TGTGCCAGTAGGACGGACGGTACCGGGACTCCTGAAGCTTTCTTT
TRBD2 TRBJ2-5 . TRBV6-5 CASSYSTSGETQYF TGTGCCAGCAGTTATAGCACTAGCGGGGAGACCCAGTACTTC
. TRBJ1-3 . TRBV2 CASSAGLSGNTIYF TGTGCCAGCAGCGCAGGCCTCTCTGGAAACACCATATATTTT
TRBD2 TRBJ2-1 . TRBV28 CASSLGTSQDEQFF TGTGCCAGCAGTTTAGGGACTAGCCAGGATGAGCAGTTCTTC
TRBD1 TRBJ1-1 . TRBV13 CASRFRPGTGGTEAFF TGTGCCAGCAGATTTCGTCCCGGGACAGGGGGCACTGAAGCTTTCTTT
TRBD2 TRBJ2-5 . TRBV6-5 CASSRLAGGETQYF TGTGCCAGCAGCCGACTAGCGGGAGGAGAGACCCAGTACTTC
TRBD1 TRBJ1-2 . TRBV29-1 CSVPLGQGTYGYTF TGCAGCGTCCCCCTTGGACAGGGAACCTATGGCTACACCTTC
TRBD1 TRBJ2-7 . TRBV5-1 CASSADRDEQYF TGCGCCAGCAGCGCGGACAGGGACGAGCAGTACTTC
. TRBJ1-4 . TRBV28 CATSLLRNEKLFF TGTGCCACTTCATTACTTCGAAATGAAAAACTGTTTTTT
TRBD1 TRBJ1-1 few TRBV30 CAWSPRTGGRNTEAFF TGTGCCTGGAGTCCACGGACAGGGGGACGGAACACTGAAGCTTTCTTT
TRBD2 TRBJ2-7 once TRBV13 CASSSRELAYEQYF TGTGCCAGCAGTTCGCGGGAGCTTGCGTACGAGCAGTACTTC
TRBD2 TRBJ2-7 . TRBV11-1 CASSQRENPYEQYF TGTGCCAGCAGTCAGCGGGAGAACCCCTACGAGCAGTACTTC
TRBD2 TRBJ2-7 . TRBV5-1 CASSRTSGNSYEQYF TGCGCCAGCAGCCGGACTAGCGGGAACTCCTACGAGCAGTACTTC
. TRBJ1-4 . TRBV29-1 CSVEHRDSNEKLFF TGCAGCGTGGAACACAGGGATTCGAATGAAAAACTGTTTTTT
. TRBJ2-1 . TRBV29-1 CSVEGERASGHEQFF TGCAGCGTTGAAGGGGAGCGGGCCTCTGGGCATGAGCAGTTCTTC
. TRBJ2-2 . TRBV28 CASSFEQEYTGELFF TGTGCCAGCAGTTTCGAACAGGAGTACACCGGGGAGCTGTTTTTT
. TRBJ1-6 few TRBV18 CASSPFSGQQFNSPLHF TGTGCCAGCTCACCATTTAGTGGGCAACAGTTCAATTCACCCCTCCACTTT
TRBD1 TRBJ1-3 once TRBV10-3 CAISDEQGSGNTIYF TGTGCCATCAGTGATGAACAGGGGTCTGGAAACACCATATATTTT
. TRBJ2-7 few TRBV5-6 CASSHDSYEQYF TGTGCCAGCAGCCACGACAGCTACGAGCAGTACTTC
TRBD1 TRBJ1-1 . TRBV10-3 CAISESPRGREFAFF TGTGCCATCAGTGAGTCCCCGAGGGGGCGAGAGTTTGCTTTCTTT
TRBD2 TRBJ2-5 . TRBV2 CASRGTSGALITQYF TGTGCCAGCAGGGGGACTAGCGGGGCGTTAATAACCCAGTACTTC
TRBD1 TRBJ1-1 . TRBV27 CASSSRGRIHTEAFF TGTGCCAGCAGTTCCAGGGGGCGCATCCACACTGAAGCTTTCTTT
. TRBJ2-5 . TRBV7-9 CASAEQGRETQYF TGTGCCAGCGCGGAACAGGGGAGGGAGACCCAGTACTTC
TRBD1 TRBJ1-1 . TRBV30 CAWTRRGMNTEAFF TGTGCCTGGACCCGCAGGGGGATGAACACTGAAGCTTTCTTT
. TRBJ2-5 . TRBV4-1 CASGPQGETQYF TGCGCCAGCGGGCCCCAAGGAGAGACCCAGTACTTC
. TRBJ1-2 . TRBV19 CASSIGARQDFYGYTF TGTGCCAGTAGTATAGGAGCCCGCCAAGATTTTTATGGCTACACCTTC
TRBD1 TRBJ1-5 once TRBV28 CASSFDRAYQPQHF TGTGCCAGCAGTTTTGACAGGGCTTATCAGCCCCAGCATTTT
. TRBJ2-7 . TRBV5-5 CASSLAAGKGEQYF TGTGCCAGCAGCTTGGCGGCGGGAAAAGGAGAGCAGTACTTC
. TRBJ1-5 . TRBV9 CASSPDGEVGQPQHF TGTGCCAGCAGCCCGGATGGGGAGGTCGGTCAGCCCCAGCATTTT
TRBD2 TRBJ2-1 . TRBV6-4 CASSERLAGVGEQFF TGTGCCAGCAGTGAGCGACTAGCGGGAGTCGGTGAGCAGTTCTTC
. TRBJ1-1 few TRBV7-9 CASSSVSPEAFF TGTGCCAGCAGCTCGGTCTCCCCTGAAGCTTTCTTT
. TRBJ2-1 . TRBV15 CATSRDYGVANNEQFF TGTGCCACCAGCAGAGATTATGGTGTAGCTAACAATGAGCAGTTCTTC
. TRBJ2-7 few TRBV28 CASSLFGAEQYF TGTGCCAGCAGTTTATTTGGGGCCGAGCAGTACTTC
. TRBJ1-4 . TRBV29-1 CSVEGGADLFF TGCAGCGTTGAAGGGGGCGCTGACCTGTTTTTT
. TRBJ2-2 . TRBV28 CASRHFRGSGELFF TGTGCCAGCAGGCATTTTCGGGGGTCCGGGGAGCTGTTTTTT
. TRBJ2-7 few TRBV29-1 CSVEAGNSYEQYF TGCAGCGTTGAAGCAGGGAACTCCTACGAGCAGTACTTC
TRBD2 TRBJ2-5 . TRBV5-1 CASRMGLAIQETQYF TGCGCCAGCCGAATGGGACTAGCGATACAAGAGACCCAGTACTTC
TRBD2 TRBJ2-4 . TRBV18 CASSPTSGNRDENIQYF TGTGCCAGCTCCCCGACTAGCGGGAACAGGGACGAAAACATTCAGTACTTC